This passage covers 26 T cell receptor beta chains from one sample sequenced in a study of blood T cells in healthy people across ages. With a J-beta primer mix and a sample-barcoded 5' primer, a second PCR ran roughly 6 to 11 cycles. Each CDR3 protein is one row after TCRdb ran MiXCR on the 5' RACE reads. Among 550,000 to 600,000 distinct CDR3 sequences listed, less than 60% were seen once. The sample was blood. Receptors were obtained from a man older than 75 in good health.

This clonotype was detected ten times or more. V usage is TRBV6-5 and J usage is TRBJ2-5, with D maybe TRBD2 (6 bases). Germline V lookup: CDR1 MNHEY, CDR2 SVGAGI. V dropped 6 bases and J dropped 5 bases, with 13 bases sitting between them. This CDR3 has 13 amino acids. The CDR3 DNA follows: TGTGCCAGCAGGGGGGGAGGCAGGGAGACCCAGTACTTC. Translation: CASRGGGRETQYF.

The chain is built from TRBV28 and TRBJ1-6; the D gene is possibly TRBD1 (5 bases). The germline V gene encodes CDR1 MDHEN and CDR2 SYDVKM. The CDR3 spans 17 residues. V was clipped by 1 base and J by 10 bases, with 20 bases between them. The CDR3 coding sequence is TGTGCCAGCAGTTTATACAACCAGCGGGGACGAGGATCACCCCTCCACTTT. The encoded protein is CASSLYNQRGRGSPLHF. The complete variable domain, with remaining parts taken from reference TRBV28 and TRBJ1-6, reads DVKVTQSSRYLVKRTGEKVFLECVQDMDHENMFWYRQDPGLGLRLIYFSYDVKMKEKGDIPEGYSVSREKKERFSLILESASTNQTSMYLCASSLYNQRGRGSPLHFGNGTRLTVT.

V gene TRBV7-2 combines with J gene TRBJ2-5; D may be TRBD2 (5 bases). CDR1 SGHTA and CDR2 FQGNSA come from the germline V gene. Trimming took off 5 bases at V and 5 bases at J, with 12 bases between the two ends. The CDR3 runs 13 residues. CDR3 nucleotide sequence: TGTGCCAGCAGCCCCACGGGGATGGAGACCCAGTACTTC. This gives the protein CASSPTGMETQYF.

This clonotype was seen a few times. The chain links TRBV7-9 to TRBJ2-6, with D maybe TRBD1 (6 bases). V was cut by 4 bases and J by 0 bases, with 10 bases left in between. Germline CDR1 is SEHNR and CDR2 is FQNEAQ (reference sequence). This CDR3 region has 16 residues. The DNA for the CDR3 is TGTGCCAGCAGCTCAGGACAGAGCTCTGGGGCCAACGTCCTGACTTTC. This sequence encodes CASSSGQSSGANVLTF.

The chain combines TRBV7-2 with TRBJ2-3; TRBD2 agrees at 9 bases. The germline gives CDR1 SGHTA, CDR2 FQGNSA. V trimming: 3 bases; J trimming: 6 bases; junction bases outside the gene matches: 4. The CDR3 totals 14 residues. The CDR3 coding sequence is TGTGCCAGCAGCTTTAGGCGGGAGGGGGATACGCAGTATTTT. As protein: CASSFRREGDTQYF.

This clonotype was observed a handful of times. A much more abundant neighbour one base away suggests this may be a read error. The chain combines TRBV6-5 with TRBJ2-1, with D hard to call. This CDR3 has 14 residues. Germline V lookup: CDR1 MNHEY, CDR2 SVGAGI. The CDR3 DNA follows: TGTGCCAGCAGTGACTCGCCTAGGTGGAATGAGCAGTTCTTC. Protein sequence: CASSDSPRWNEQFF.

The rearrangement links TRBV10-3 to TRBJ2-5, with D possibly being TRBD2 (5 bases). The germline V and J ends were trimmed by 2 bases and 5 bases, with 12 bases remaining between them. This CDR3 has 14 residues. Germline-derived CDR1 and CDR2 are ENHRY and SYGVKD. CDR3 region: CAISEGEGQETQYF. The CDR3 coding sequence is TGTGCCATCAGTGAGGGCGAGGGTCAGGAGACCCAGTACTTC.

CDR3 sequence (DNA): TGTGCCAGCAGATGGGACCACGAGAATGCGTTCTTC. It specifies CASRWDHENAFF. The chain has TRBV6-2 or TRBV6-3 and TRBJ2-1, with D perhaps TRBD1 or TRBD2 (5 bases each). CDR3 length: 12 residues. CDR1 MNHEY and CDR2 SVGEGT come from the germline V gene. V was shortened by 6 bases and J by 15 bases, with 18 bases between the two germline ends.

This chain uses TRBV4-3 with TRBJ1-2; a possible D gene is TRBD1 (5 bases). V lost 0 bases to trimming and J lost 0 bases, with 17 bases between them. The CDR3 covers 18 residues. From germline, CDR1 is LGHNA and CDR2 YSLEER. The DNA of the CDR3 is TGCGCCAGCAGCCAAGATCCTGGGGGGACCCAAACTAACTATGGCTACACCTTC. Its translation is CASSQDPGGTQTNYGYTF.

This clonotype has only a few counts. The chain links TRBV20-1 to TRBJ2-1, with TRBD2 matching 9 bases. The trim removed 6 bases at V and 5 bases at J, leaving 8 bases unmatched. CDR3 size: 14 residues. Germline lookup yields CDR1 DFQATT and CDR2 SNEGSKA (reference sequence). CDR3 protein: CSAFLAGDDNEQFF. The CDR3 DNA reads TGCAGTGCCTTTTTAGCGGGAGATGACAATGAGCAGTTCTTC.

This clonotype came up a few times. The chain has TRBV7-2 and TRBJ2-5; D gene uncertain. From germline, CDR1 is SGHTA and CDR2 FQGNSA. The CDR3 length is 14 residues. V lost 5 bases and J 2 bases, leaving 12 bases between the germline ends. The CDR3 coding sequence is TGTGCCAGCAGCCCGAGGAACTTTCAAGAGACCCAGTACTTC. Encoded protein: CASSPRNFQETQYF.

The chain combines TRBV3-1 with TRBJ2-3, with 9 bases fitting TRBD1. Germline loops: CDR1 LGHDT, CDR2 YNNKEL (reference sequence). This CDR3 is built from 13 residues. V shed 1 base, J shed 12 bases, and the junction held 5 bases outside the gene matches. CDR3 in amino acids: CASSQVTGQGQYF. CDR3 nucleotides: TGTGCCAGCAGCCAAGTAACGGGACAGGGTCAGTATTTT.

The chain combines TRBV6-2 or TRBV6-3 with TRBJ1-2, with a possible D match to TRBD1 (5 bases). The CDR3 sequence is 14 residues long. CDR1 MNHEY and CDR2 SVGEGT come from the germline V gene. V dropped 6 bases and J dropped 4 bases, with 15 bases sitting between them. In nucleotides, the CDR3 is TGTGCCAGCAGCTGGGACCGCCAGGCCTATGGCTACACCTTC. This sequence encodes CASSWDRQAYGYTF.

By proportion, this clonotype is medium-sized. The rearrangement links TRBV7-3 to TRBJ2-1, with unresolved D. The CDR3 extends over 14 amino acids. The V end lost 4 bases, the J end lost 3 bases, and 10 bases lay between the germline ends. Germline V gene sequence: CDR1 SGHTA, CDR2 FQGTGA. The CDR3 is CASSYSHGYNEQFF. For the CDR3, the DNA is TGTGCCAGCAGCTACAGCCATGGCTACAATGAGCAGTTCTTC.

The chain employs TRBV6-2 or TRBV6-3 and TRBJ2-1, with D hard to call. This CDR3 comprises 16 residues. From germline, CDR1 is MNHEY and CDR2 SVGEGT. V was cut by 6 bases and J by 1 base, with 16 bases left in between. The CDR3 loop reads CASRTTEMASYNEQFF. The DNA for the CDR3 is TGTGCCAGCAGAACTACCGAGATGGCTTCCTACAATGAGCAGTTCTTC.

V usage is TRBV3-1 and J usage is TRBJ2-2; D is unclear. V was cut by 4 bases and J by 6 bases, with 6 bases left in between. This CDR3 has 12 amino acids. CDR1 and CDR2 from the germline V gene are LGHDT and YNNKEL (reference sequence). The chain's CDR3 is CASSPRSGELFF. CDR3 nucleotide sequence: TGTGCCAGCAGCCCCAGGTCCGGGGAGCTGTTTTTT.

The chain employs TRBV5-6 and TRBJ2-7; TRBD2 matches at 7 bases. Near its end, the DNA agrees better with TRBJ2-5, so the J call may be wrong. The CDR3 sequence is 12 residues long. Germline V gene sequence: CDR1 SGHDT, CDR2 YYEEEE. The CDR3 loop reads CASRRGGETQYF. In DNA form, the CDR3 reads TGTGCCAGCAGAAGGGGAGGGGAGACCCAGTACTTC.

The V and J genes are TRBV15 and TRBJ2-5; D is possibly TRBD1 (5 bases). CDR1 is LNHNV and CDR2 is YYDKDF in the germline V gene (reference sequence). The CDR3 spans 13 residues. V lost 2 bases and J lost 4, with 8 bases in between. CDR3 nucleotide sequence: TGTGCCACCAGCAGATTCCAGGGAGAGACCCAGTACTTC. Translation: CATSRFQGETQYF.

This clonotype has just a few counts. The chain recombines TRBV7-3 with TRBJ2-1, with 10 bases that match TRBD2. V lost 4 bases and J lost 6; bases outside the gene matches: 6. This CDR3 region has 15 residues. CDR1 is SGHTA and CDR2 is FQGTGA in the germline V gene. CDR3 sequence reads: CASSSRLAGINEQFF. The CDR3 DNA follows: TGTGCCAGCAGCTCCCGACTAGCGGGCATCAATGAGCAGTTCTTC.

The rearrangement joins TRBV12-3 or TRBV12-4 to TRBJ1-1, with D possibly matching TRBD1 (6 bases). The CDR3 consists of 15 residues. Trimming left V 4 bases short and J 3 bases short, with 15 bases between. CDR3 DNA: TGTGCCAGCAGTTCCCAGGGACACCCCGACACTGAAGCTTTCTTT. Its translation: CASSSQGHPDTEAFF.

V gene TRBV4-3 combines with J gene TRBJ2-5, with D tentatively TRBD1 (5 bases). The CDR3 is made up of 17 amino acids. V lost 0 bases to trimming and J lost 4 bases, with 18 bases between them. Looked up from germline, CDR1 is LGHNA and CDR2 is YSLEER. The CDR3 here is CASSQEAFRGKGETQYF. DNA for the CDR3: TGCGCCAGCAGCCAAGAAGCCTTTAGGGGTAAAGGAGAGACCCAGTACTTC.

CDR3 in amino acids: CASSPVGAGGYNEQFF. CDR3 nucleotide sequence: TGCGCCAGCAGCCCCGTCGGGGCGGGAGGGTACAATGAGCAGTTCTTC. The chain combines TRBV5-1 with TRBJ2-1; 9 positions match TRBD2. CDR1 is SGHRS and CDR2 is YFSETQ in the germline V gene. Trimming at V came to 4 bases and at J to 4 bases, leaving 9 bases not matched to a gene. The CDR3 has 16 amino acids.

This clonotype was observed a single time. A much bigger clone sits one base away, suggesting this may be a read error. The V gene is TRBV7-8, the J gene TRBJ2-1; D remains unclear. The V gene's germline CDR1 is SGHVS and CDR2 FQNEAQ. The CDR3 has 11 residues. Trimming removed 5 bases from V and 7 bases from J, with 6 bases in between. The CDR3 here is CASSNQNEQFF. The DNA of the CDR3 is TGTGCCAGCAGCAACCAAAATGAGCAGTTCTTC.

V and J are TRBV10-3 and TRBJ2-7; the D is unclear. The CDR3 totals 16 residues. Germline V gene sequence: CDR1 ENHRY, CDR2 SYGVKD. V lost 0 bases and J lost 3, with 15 bases in between. CDR3 sequence: CAISESGSNGRYEQYF. The CDR3 DNA is TGTGCCATCAGTGAGTCAGGAAGTAACGGACGCTACGAGCAGTACTTC.

This clonotype was detected only once. A junction end diverges from the germline sequence, so it may reflect a read error. The chain combines TRBV7-7 with TRBJ2-5; 9 bases are shared with TRBD1. This CDR3 region has 14 residues. CDR1 is SSHAT and CDR2 is FNYEAQ in the germline V gene (reference sequence). CDR3 region: CASSLVQGANEQYF. In DNA form, the CDR3 reads TGTGCTAGCAGCTTAGTACAGGGGGCAAATGAGCAGTACTTC.

The sample holds a few counts of this clonotype. The J gene is TRBJ2-3, the V gene TRBV7-8; no firm D call. Trimming pared 5 bases from V and 0 bases from J, leaving 15 bases between. CDR3 length: 16 amino acids. CDR1 SGHVS and CDR2 FQNEAQ come from the germline V gene. Here the CDR3 DNA reads TGTGCCAGCAGCCCTAACCCTGGGATTAGCACAGATACGCAGTATTTT. Translation gives CASSPNPGISTDTQYF.